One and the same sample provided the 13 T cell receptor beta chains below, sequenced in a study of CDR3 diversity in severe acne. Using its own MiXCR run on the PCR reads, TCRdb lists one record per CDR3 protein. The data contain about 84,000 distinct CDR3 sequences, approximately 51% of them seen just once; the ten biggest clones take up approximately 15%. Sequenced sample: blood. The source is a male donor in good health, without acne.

The CDR3 bases are TGCAGTGCTGCGGGCCCTACGGGGACCCAGTACTTC. Amino acid sequence: CSAAGPTGTQYF. The gene calls are TRBV20-1 and TRBJ2-5; TRBD2 is a possible D gene (5 bases). Germline CDR1 and CDR2: DFQATT and SNEGSKA (reference sequence). The CDR3 totals 12 residues. V lost 5 bases, J lost 7 bases, and 14 bases lay in between.

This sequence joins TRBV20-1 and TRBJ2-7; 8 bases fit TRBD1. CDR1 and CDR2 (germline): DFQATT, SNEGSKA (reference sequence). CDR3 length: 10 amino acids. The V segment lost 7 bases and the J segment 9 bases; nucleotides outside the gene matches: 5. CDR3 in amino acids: CSVAGTGQYF. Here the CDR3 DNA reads TGCAGTGTCGCCGGGACAGGGCAGTACTTC.

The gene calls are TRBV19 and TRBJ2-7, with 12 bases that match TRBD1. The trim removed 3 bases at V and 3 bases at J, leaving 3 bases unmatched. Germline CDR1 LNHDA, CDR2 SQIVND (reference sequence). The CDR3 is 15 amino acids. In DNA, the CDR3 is TGTGCCAGTAGTATGGGACAGGGGGCCTACTACGAGCAGTACTTC. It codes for CASSMGQGAYYEQYF. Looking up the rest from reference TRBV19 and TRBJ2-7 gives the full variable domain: DGGITQSPKYLFRKEGQNVTLSCEQNLNHDAMYWYRQDPGQGLRLIYYSQIVNDFQKGDIAEGYSVSREKKESFPLTVTSAQKNPTAFYLCASSMGQGAYYEQYFGPGTRLTVT.

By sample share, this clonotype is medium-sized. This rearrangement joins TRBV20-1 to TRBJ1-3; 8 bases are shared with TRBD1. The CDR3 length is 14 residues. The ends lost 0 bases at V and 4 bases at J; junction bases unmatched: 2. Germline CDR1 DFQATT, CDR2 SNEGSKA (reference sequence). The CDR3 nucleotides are TGCAGTGCTAGAGACCGGGACAGGGGAAACACCATATATTTT. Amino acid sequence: CSARDRDRGNTIYF.

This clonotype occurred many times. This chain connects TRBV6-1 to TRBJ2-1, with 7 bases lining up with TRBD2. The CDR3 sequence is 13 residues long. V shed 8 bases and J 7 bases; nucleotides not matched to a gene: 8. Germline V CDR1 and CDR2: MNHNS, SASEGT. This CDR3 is CASPWGGRNEQFF. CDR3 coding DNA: TGTGCCAGCCCTTGGGGGGGACGGAATGAGCAGTTCTTC.

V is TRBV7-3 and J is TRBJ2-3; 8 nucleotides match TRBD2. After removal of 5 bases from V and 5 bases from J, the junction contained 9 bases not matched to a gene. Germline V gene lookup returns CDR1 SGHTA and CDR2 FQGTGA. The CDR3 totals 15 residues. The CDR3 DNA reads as TGTGCCAGCAGCCCCGGGACTAGTGGGTTAGATACGCAGTATTTT. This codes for CASSPGTSGLDTQYF.

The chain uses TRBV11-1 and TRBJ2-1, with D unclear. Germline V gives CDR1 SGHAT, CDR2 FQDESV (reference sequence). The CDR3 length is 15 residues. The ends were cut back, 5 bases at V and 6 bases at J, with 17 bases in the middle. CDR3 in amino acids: CASSRATNERNEQFF. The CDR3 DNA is TGTGCCAGCAGCAGGGCCACTAACGAACGCAATGAGCAGTTCTTC.

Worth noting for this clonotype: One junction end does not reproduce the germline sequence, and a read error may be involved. The CDR3 sequence: CTSSPTATHGAFF. The DNA for the CDR3 is TGTACCAGCAGCCCTACAGCAACACACGGAGCTTTCTTC. The rearrangement joins TRBV14 to TRBJ1-1; the D is unclear. Looked up from germline, CDR1 is SGHDN and CDR2 is FVKESK. This CDR3 contains 13 residues.

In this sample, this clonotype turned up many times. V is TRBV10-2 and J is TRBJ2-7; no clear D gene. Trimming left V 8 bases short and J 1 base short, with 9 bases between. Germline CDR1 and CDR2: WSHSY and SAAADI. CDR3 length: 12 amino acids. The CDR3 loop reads CASAQKSYEQYF. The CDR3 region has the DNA TGCGCCAGCGCTCAGAAGTCCTACGAGCAGTACTTC.

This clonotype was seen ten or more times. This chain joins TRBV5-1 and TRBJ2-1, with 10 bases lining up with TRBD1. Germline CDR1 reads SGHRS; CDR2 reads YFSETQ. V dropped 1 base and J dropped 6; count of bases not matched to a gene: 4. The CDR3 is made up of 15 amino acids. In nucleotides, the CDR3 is TGCGCCAGCAGCTTGAAGACAGGGGGCACCAATGAGCAGTTCTTC. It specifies CASSLKTGGTNEQFF. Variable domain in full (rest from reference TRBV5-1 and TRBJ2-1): KAGVTQTPRYLIKTRGQQVTLSCSPISGHRSVSWYQQTPGQGLQFLFEYFSETQRNKGNFPGRFSGRQFSNSRSEMNVSTLELGDSALYLCASSLKTGGTNEQFFGPGTRLTVL.

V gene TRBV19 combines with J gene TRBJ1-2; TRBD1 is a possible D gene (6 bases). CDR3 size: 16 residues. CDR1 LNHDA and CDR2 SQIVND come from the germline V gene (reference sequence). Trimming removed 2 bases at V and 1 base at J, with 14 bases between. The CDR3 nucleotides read TGTGCCAGTAGTATACCCCAGGACAGAGATAACTATGGCTACACCTTC. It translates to CASSIPQDRDNYGYTF.

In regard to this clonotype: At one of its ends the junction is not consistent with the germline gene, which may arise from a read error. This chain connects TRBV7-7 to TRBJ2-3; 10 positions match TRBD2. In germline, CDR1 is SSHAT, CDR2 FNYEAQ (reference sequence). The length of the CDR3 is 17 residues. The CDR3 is CASSPPWGAGGWDTQYF. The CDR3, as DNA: TGTGCTAGCAGCCCCCCCTGGGGAGCGGGGGGGTGGGATACGCAGTATTTT.

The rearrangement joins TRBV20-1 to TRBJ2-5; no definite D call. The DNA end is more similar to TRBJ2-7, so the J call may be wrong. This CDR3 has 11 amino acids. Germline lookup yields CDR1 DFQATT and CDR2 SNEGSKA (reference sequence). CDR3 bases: TGCAGTGCTAGGTCGTCCGGCGAGCAGTACTTC. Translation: CSARSSGEQYF.